These T cell receptor beta chains were read from a single sample in a study of Ad26.COV2.S vaccination and SARS-CoV-2 variants. Sequenced by immunoSEQ multiplex PCR; TCRdb stores in-frame clones only, minus some. In the table there are under 400,000 clones, roughly 84% of which are singletons. The sequencing here drew on peripheral blood, taken in a trial of Ad26.COV2.S vaccine versus placebo. These receptors were obtained from a person aged 18-60 years who received the Ad26.COV2.S COVID-19 vaccine or a placebo. CDR3s include the opening cysteine and the closing phenylalanine or tryptophan. Each record gives: J gene, D gene, V gene, CDR3 protein, CDR3 DNA. A D gene is named only where the DNA matches it firmly.

j_call: TRBJ2-5; d_call: NA; v_call: TRBV20-1; cdr3_aa: CSASVQETQYF; cdr3_nt: TGCAGTGCTAGTGTTCAAGAGACCCAGTACTTC
j_call: TRBJ1-1; d_call: NA; v_call: TRBV4-2; cdr3_aa: CASSQAGGAKFTEAFF; cdr3_nt: TGTGCCAGCAGCCAAGCAGGAGGGGCGAAGTTCACTGAAGCTTTCTTT
j_call: TRBJ2-7; d_call: NA; v_call: TRBV11-2; cdr3_aa: CASSWGLSSYEQYF; cdr3_nt: TGTGCCAGCAGCTGGGGACTCAGCTCCTACGAGCAGTACTTC
j_call: TRBJ1-2; d_call: NA; v_call: TRBV3-1/TRBV3-2; cdr3_aa: CASGTLANYGYTF; cdr3_nt: TGTGCCAGTGGGACCCTAGCTAACTATGGCTACACCTTC
j_call: TRBJ1-1; d_call: NA; v_call: TRBV7-9; cdr3_aa: CASSMQSNTEAFF; cdr3_nt: TGTGCCAGCAGCATGCAATCGAACACTGAAGCTTTCTTT
j_call: TRBJ2-1; d_call: NA; v_call: TRBV9; cdr3_aa: CASSVEHRTLSYYNEQFF; cdr3_nt: TGTGCCAGCAGCGTAGAACACCGAACCTTATCTTATTACAATGAGCAGTTCTTC
j_call: TRBJ2-7; d_call: TRBD1; v_call: TRBV5-1; cdr3_aa: CASSATGGSIEQYF; cdr3_nt: TGCGCCAGCAGCGCGACAGGGGGCTCCATCGAGCAGTACTTC
j_call: TRBJ1-5; d_call: NA; v_call: TRBV10-3; cdr3_aa: CAISEEFGGQGSNQPQHF; cdr3_nt: TGTGCCATCAGTGAAGAATTTGGGGGGCAAGGAAGCAATCAGCCCCAGCATTTT
j_call: TRBJ2-2; d_call: NA; v_call: TRBV9; cdr3_aa: CASSPPLSGELFF; cdr3_nt: TGTGCCAGCAGCCCACCCTTAAGCGGGGAGCTGTTTTTT
j_call: TRBJ2-1; d_call: TRBD2; v_call: TRBV19; cdr3_aa: CASSILVGRDPYNEQFF; cdr3_nt: TGTGCCAGTAGTATCCTAGTGGGGAGGGACCCATACAATGAGCAGTTCTTC
j_call: TRBJ1-5; d_call: NA; v_call: TRBV19; cdr3_aa: CASSIRTALNQPQHF; cdr3_nt: TGTGCCAGTAGTATACGGACAGCCTTAAATCAGCCCCAGCATTTT
j_call: TRBJ2-2; d_call: TRBD1; v_call: TRBV15; cdr3_aa: CATSEGDRDAGELFF; cdr3_nt: TGTGCCACCTCCGAGGGGGACAGGGATGCCGGGGAGCTGTTTTTT
j_call: TRBJ2-4; d_call: NA; v_call: TRBV11-2; cdr3_aa: CASSLGGNGDIQYF; cdr3_nt: TGTGCCAGCAGCTTAGGCGGAAACGGGGACATTCAGTACTTC
j_call: TRBJ2-1; d_call: TRBD2; v_call: TRBV7-2; cdr3_aa: CASSSYLAGGGNEQFF; cdr3_nt: TGTGCCAGCAGCTCATATTTAGCGGGGGGAGGCAATGAGCAGTTCTTC
j_call: TRBJ2-3; d_call: TRBD2; v_call: TRBV7-6; cdr3_aa: CASSLVVAGGRDTQYF; cdr3_nt: TGTGCCAGCAGCTTAGTCGTTGCGGGGGGGAGGGATACGCAGTATTTT
j_call: TRBJ1-4; d_call: NA; v_call: TRBV7-9; cdr3_aa: CASSSGRGEKLFF; cdr3_nt: TGTGCCAGCAGCTCCGGCAGGGGTGAAAAACTGTTTTTT
j_call: TRBJ2-3; d_call: TRBD2; v_call: TRBV6-4; cdr3_aa: CASSSGGTDTQYF; cdr3_nt: TGTGCCAGCAGTAGCGGGGGCACAGATACGCAGTATTTT
j_call: TRBJ2-1; d_call: NA; v_call: TRBV15; cdr3_aa: CATSSHYNEQFF; cdr3_nt: TGTGCCACCAGCAGCCACTACAATGAGCAGTTCTTC
j_call: TRBJ1-6; d_call: NA; v_call: TRBV18; cdr3_aa: CASSARGSLYNSPLHF; cdr3_nt: TGTGCCAGCTCCGCCAGGGGCAGCCTCTATAATTCACCCCTCCACTTT
j_call: TRBJ2-5; d_call: TRBD1; v_call: TRBV7-2; cdr3_aa: CASSLGGQQETQYF; cdr3_nt: TGTGCCAGCAGCTTAGGGGGACAGCAAGAGACCCAGTACTTC